These 22 T cell receptor beta chains originate from one sample sequenced in a study of monozygotic twins with inflammatory bowel disease. TCRdb reprocessed the 5' RACE reads; each CDR3 protein has one entry and no DNA is given. This sample's clone table lists about 200,000 distinct CDR3 sequences. Sequenced input: blood. These receptors were collected from a human donor with ulcerative colitis or Crohn's disease, or a healthy co-twin of an affected twin (not recorded which).

V gene TRBV3-1 combines with J gene TRBJ1-4. The germline gives CDR1 LGHDT, CDR2 YNNKEL (reference sequence). The length of the CDR3 is 15 residues. The CDR3 protein is CASSHKQVGGEKLFF.

V is TRBV7-3 and J is TRBJ1-1. Germline CDR1 SGHTA, CDR2 FQGTGA. This CDR3 is built from 14 residues. The CDR3 reads CASSLIGGGTEAFF.

The chain carries TRBV5-6 and TRBJ2-5. The CDR3 is 13 residues long. The V gene's germline CDR1 is SGHDT and CDR2 YYEEEE. The CDR3 is CASSYAVGETQYF.

This chain uses TRBV7-8 with TRBJ2-7; the D call of TRBD1 rests on TCRdb alone, since no DNA is present to check it. CDR3 size: 16 residues. Germline loops: CDR1 SGHVS, CDR2 FQNEAQ. CDR3 protein: CASSSYLLGPSYEQYF. The complete variable domain, with remaining parts taken from reference TRBV7-8 and TRBJ2-7, reads GAGVSQSPRYKVAKRGQDVALRCDPISGHVSLFWYQQALGQGPEFLTYFQNEAQLDKSGLPSDRFFAERPEGSVSTLKIQRTQQEDSAVYLCASSSYLLGPSYEQYFGPGTRLTVT.

V usage is TRBV7-8 and J usage is TRBJ2-7; TCRdb names TRBD2, which stays unverified in the absence of DNA. The CDR3 totals 18 residues. Germline CDR1 and CDR2: SGHVS and FQNEAQ. CDR3 amino acids: CASSITSGGSRFSYEQYF.

The CDR3 sequence: CASRHGLAGGFTGELFF. The chain joins TRBV27 to TRBJ2-2; TCRdb's D call of TRBD2 is untestable without DNA. The CDR3 runs to 17 residues. Germline CDR1 MNHEY, CDR2 SMNVEV (reference sequence).

The chain links TRBV4-3 to TRBJ2-3; the D gene TCRdb calls, TRBD1, cannot be checked with no DNA. Germline lookup yields CDR1 LGHNA and CDR2 YSLEER. The CDR3 runs 16 residues. The chain's CDR3 is CTSSQGTGALADTQYF.

V and J are TRBV6-1 and TRBJ2-5; as DNA is missing, the TRBD1 call by TCRdb cannot be tested. The CDR3 has 15 amino acids. CDR1 MNHNS and CDR2 SASEGT come from the germline V gene. CDR3 protein: CASSRRQGGRETQYF.

The genes are TRBV4-1 and TRBJ2-1; TCRdb selects TRBD2, and the lack of DNA leaves this call unchecked. CDR1 is MGHRA, CDR2 YSYEKL, per germline. The CDR3 extends over 17 amino acids. The CDR3 region is CASSQDGRWSSYNEQFF.

The chain recombines TRBV12-3 or TRBV12-4 with TRBJ2-4. The CDR3 contains 15 residues. This chain's CDR3 is CASSRFGLAKNIQYF.

V is TRBV6-5 and J is TRBJ2-1; TCRdb's assignment of TRBD2 cannot be checked, as there is no DNA. Germline V gives CDR1 MNHEY, CDR2 SVGAGI. This CDR3 has 15 residues. CDR3 sequence reads: CASSYSGGRGDEQFF.

CDR3 sequence reads: CASSSQGAYGYTF. The J gene is TRBJ1-2, the V gene TRBV12-3 or TRBV12-4; TCRdb picks TRBD1, but there is no DNA to check that call. This CDR3 is 13 amino acids long.

The rearrangement uses TRBV9 and TRBJ2-7; absent DNA, TCRdb's TRBD2 call cannot be checked. The length of the CDR3 is 14 residues. Germline V gene sequence: CDR1 SGDLS, CDR2 YYNGEE. This CDR3 is CASSVGGGAYEQYF.

This rearrangement joins TRBV7-8 to TRBJ1-4; TCRdb gives TRBD1 as the D gene, but with no DNA this cannot be confirmed. This CDR3 has 16 residues. Germline lookup yields CDR1 SGHVS and CDR2 FQNEAQ. The CDR3 protein is CACSPTRTGGMGKLFF.

The chain employs TRBV5-5 and TRBJ1-1. The CDR3 covers 15 residues. Germline V lookup: CDR1 SGHKS, CDR2 YYEKEE (reference sequence). CDR3 protein: CASSFEGLLNTEAFF.

CDR3 in amino acids: CASSLATPSSNTQYF. This chain joins TRBV7-9 and TRBJ2-3; the TCRdb D gene call, TRBD1, has no DNA to confirm it. The CDR3 runs to 15 residues. Germline loops: CDR1 SEHNR, CDR2 FQNEAQ (reference sequence).

The chain carries TRBV3-1 and TRBJ1-1. CDR1 and CDR2 (germline): LGHDT, YNNKEL (reference sequence). CDR3 length: 15 amino acids. CDR3 region: CASSQEGGGSTEAFF. Full variable domain (rest looked up from reference TRBV3-1 and TRBJ1-1): DTAVSQTPKYLVTQMGNDKSIKCEQNLGHDTMYWYKQDSKKFLKIMFSYNNKELIINETVPNRFSPKSPDKAHLNLHINSLELGDSAVYFCASSQEGGGSTEAFFGQGTRLTVV.

The rearrangement joins TRBV5-6 to TRBJ2-3. This CDR3 comprises 16 residues. Per the germline V gene, CDR1 is SGHDT and CDR2 is YYEEEE. CDR3 protein: CASSLAASGSGDTQYF.

The chain carries TRBV4-1 and TRBJ2-3; there is no DNA to check the TCRdb D call of TRBD2. This CDR3 has 16 residues. The V gene's germline CDR1 is MGHRA and CDR2 YSYEKL. CDR3 region: CASSPAPPAGTDTQYF.

The chain recombines TRBV3-1 with TRBJ2-3; TCRdb reports TRBD1, a call that lacks DNA to check it against. This CDR3 region has 16 residues. Germline CDR1 and CDR2: LGHDT and YNNKEL (reference sequence). This CDR3 is CASSQGGTWSTDTQYF.

The CDR3 sequence: CASSSRRQPQHF. The chain carries TRBV12-3 or TRBV12-4 and TRBJ1-5. This CDR3 region has 12 residues.

The chain has TRBV18 and TRBJ1-2; no DNA is available, so the TRBD1 call from TCRdb remains unchecked. The CDR3 is made up of 17 amino acids. Germline V gives CDR1 KGHSH, CDR2 LQKENI. CDR3 sequence reads: CASSESWGASLASGYTF.